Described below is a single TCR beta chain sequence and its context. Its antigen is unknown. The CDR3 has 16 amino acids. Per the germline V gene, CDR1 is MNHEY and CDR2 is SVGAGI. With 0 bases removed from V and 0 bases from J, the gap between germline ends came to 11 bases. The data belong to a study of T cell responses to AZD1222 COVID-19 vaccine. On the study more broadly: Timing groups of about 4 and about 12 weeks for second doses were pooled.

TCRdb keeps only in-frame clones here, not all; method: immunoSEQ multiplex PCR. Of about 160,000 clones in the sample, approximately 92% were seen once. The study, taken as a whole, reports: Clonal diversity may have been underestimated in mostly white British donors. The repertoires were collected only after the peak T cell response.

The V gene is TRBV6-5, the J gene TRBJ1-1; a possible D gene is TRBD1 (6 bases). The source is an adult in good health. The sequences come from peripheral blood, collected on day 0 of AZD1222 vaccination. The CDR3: CASSYSGGGLNTEAFF. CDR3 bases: TGTGCCAGCAGTTACTCGGGGGGGGGCCTGAACACTGAAGCTTTCTTT.